A selection of T cell receptor beta chains follows, all from one sample in a study of neurological immune-mediated disorders. TCRdb redid the calling of the 5' RACE reads with MiXCR, one entry per CDR3 protein. The profile covers tens of thousands of distinct CDR3 sequences, with over 2% appearing a single time and about 3% taken by the ten largest. Source material: PBMCs. The receptors shown here come from a man in his fifties with multiple sclerosis. Both conserved end residues are part of each CDR3.

V: TRBV11-2
J: TRBJ2-5
CDR3: CASSFGYQETQYF

V: TRBV27
J: TRBJ2-4
CDR3: CASSLLASLAKNIQYF

V: TRBV6-6
J: TRBJ2-1
CDR3: CASSTPGQSYNEQFF

V: TRBV6-2/TRBV6-3
J: TRBJ1-2
CDR3: CASSAANSYGYTF

V: TRBV9
J: TRBJ1-1
CDR3: CASSYAGTGLNTEAFF

V: TRBV7-9
J: TRBJ2-5
CDR3: CASTRGAGETQYF

V: TRBV4-2
J: TRBJ2-3
CDR3: CASSQELQGRWAYF

V: TRBV5-1
J: TRBJ2-3
CDR3: CASSLPYGDTQYF

V: TRBV12-3/TRBV12-4
J: TRBJ1-2
CDR3: CASSLDRKNYTF

V: TRBV20-1
J: TRBJ2-7
CDR3: CSARDPRTPYEQYF

V: TRBV5-1
J: TRBJ2-6
CDR3: CASSLDMSPARGANVLTF

V: TRBV5-1
J: TRBJ2-2
CDR3: CASSFQNPGELFF

V: TRBV7-2
J: TRBJ1-2
CDR3: CASSQGSGGAYGYTF

V: TRBV7-2
J: TRBJ1-2
CDR3: CASSSRRRGRVYGYTF

V: TRBV11-2
J: TRBJ2-4
CDR3: CASSLGQGIKNIQYF

V: TRBV7-2
J: TRBJ2-7
CDR3: CASSARSYEQYF

V: TRBV15
J: TRBJ2-1
CDR3: CATSTTGSEQFF

V: TRBV20-1
J: TRBJ2-1
CDR3: CSASQTGLAGGSQYDNEQFF

V: TRBV20-1
J: TRBJ2-1
CDR3: CSARKNRGNSYNEQFF

V: TRBV11-2
J: TRBJ1-1
CDR3: CASSLAMTGEAFF

V: TRBV6-5
J: TRBJ1-1
CDR3: CASSPRQGAIEAFF

V: TRBV5-1
J: TRBJ2-3
CDR3: CASSFTESTDTQYF

V: TRBV27
J: TRBJ1-2
CDR3: CASSSSRDMSYGYTF

V: TRBV20-1
J: TRBJ1-1
CDR3: CSARDNSVDTEAFF

V: TRBV20-1
J: TRBJ2-2
CDR3: CSARVDGATGELFF

V: TRBV20-1
J: TRBJ2-2
CDR3: CSARDPLPGLATGELFF

V: TRBV7-2
J: TRBJ2-5
CDR3: CASSRAGGPVETQYF

V: TRBV19
J: TRBJ1-6
CDR3: CASIDRGRNSPLHF

V: TRBV5-1
J: TRBJ1-1
CDR3: CASRLGRPNTEAFF

V: TRBV20-1
J: TRBJ1-2
CDR3: CSARTENYGYTF

V: TRBV5-6
J: TRBJ2-3
CDR3: CASSIGTGSTQYF

V: TRBV12-3/TRBV12-4
J: TRBJ2-7
CDR3: CASTPFETGPYEQYF

V: TRBV27
J: TRBJ2-7
CDR3: CASSHKAGASGFYEQYF

V: TRBV9
J: TRBJ2-7
CDR3: CASSVDPGTGLIYEQYF

V: TRBV7-2
J: TRBJ1-3
CDR3: CASSLLSTSGNTIYF